These 28 T cell receptor beta chains were all obtained from the same sample, sequenced in a study of cytomegalovirus exposure and HLA in healthy donors. PCR amplification relied on 60 Vbeta primers (plus 13 Jbeta primers). The data were produced by immunoSEQ multiplex PCR, yet TCRdb's version contains in-frame clones alone and is incomplete. The data contain 55,000 to 65,000 clones, roughly 87% of them seen just once; the ten biggest clones take up roughly a tenth. Input material: PBMCs. The receptor set was obtained from a female donor in good health and CMV-seronegative.

V and J are TRBV7-9 and TRBJ1-1; maybe TRBD1 (6 bases). Germline V CDR1 and CDR2: SEHNR, FQNEAQ (reference sequence). V was trimmed by 5 bases and J by 8 bases, leaving 9 bases between them. CDR3 length equals 11 residues. CDR3 nucleotides: TGTGCCAGCAGCCCTGGACAGGAAGCTTTCTTT. It translates to CASSPGQEAFF.

This clone was counted between two and nine times. The J gene is TRBJ2-3, the V gene TRBV19; TRBD2 might be the D (6 bases). CDR3 length equals 12 residues. Germline V lookup: CDR1 LNHDA, CDR2 SQIVND (reference sequence). The CDR3 nucleotides read TGTGCAACTCAGGAGGGCTGGGATACGCAGTATTTT. Its protein is CATQEGWDTQYF.

This clone was detected only a few times. The chain couples TRBV4-3 to TRBJ2-6; TRBD2 might be the D (6 bases). The CDR3 consists of 15 residues. CDR1 LGHNA and CDR2 YSLEER come from the germline V gene. Trimming removed 3 bases from V and 0 bases from J, with 6 bases in between. In nucleotides, the CDR3 is TGCGCCAGCAGCCAGCGGGGCTCTGGGGCCAACGTCCTGACTTTC. Its protein product is CASSQRGSGANVLTF.

The rearrangement joins TRBV28 to TRBJ1-4, with D possibly being TRBD1 (6 bases). Germline V gene data show CDR1 as MDHEN and CDR2 as SYDVKM. Deletions cut 2 bases from V and 5 bases from J, with 12 bases between. This CDR3 has 15 amino acids. In nucleotides, the CDR3 is TGTGCCAGCAGTTTAAACAGGGTGCGCAATGAAAAACTGTTTTTT. Its translation: CASSLNRVRNEKLFF. The full variable domain, its missing parts supplied by reference TRBV28 and TRBJ1-4, is DVKVTQSSRYLVKRTGEKVFLECVQDMDHENMFWYRQDPGLGLRLIYFSYDVKMKEKGDIPEGYSVSREKKERFSLILESASTNQTSMYLCASSLNRVRNEKLFFGSGTQLSVL.

This clone showed up just once. The genes are TRBV9 and TRBJ1-2, with D hard to call. V gave up 4 bases and J gave up 8 bases, with 9 bases separating them. Germline CDR1 reads SGDLS; CDR2 reads YYNGEE. CDR3 length: 11 amino acids. The CDR3 DNA sequence: TGTGCCAGCAGCTCAGAAGCGGGCTACACCTTC. The encoded protein is CASSSEAGYTF.

The chain recombines TRBV9 with TRBJ2-7; D is perhaps TRBD1 (6 bases). The germline V and J ends were trimmed by 4 bases and 6 bases, with 26 bases remaining between them. The CDR3 length is 17 residues. CDR1 is SGDLS and CDR2 is YYNGEE in the germline V gene. This CDR3 is CASSREIWAGAFSEQYF. The CDR3 bases are TGTGCCAGCAGCAGAGAGATATGGGCAGGGGCTTTTTCCGAGCAGTACTTC. Together with reference TRBV9 and TRBJ2-7, the CDR3 gives the full variable domain: DSGVTQTPKHLITATGQRVTLRCSPRSGDLSVYWYQQSLDQGLQFLIQYYNGEERAKGNILERFSAQQFPDLHSELNLSSLELGDSALYFCASSREIWAGAFSEQYFGPGTRLTVT.

This clone has just a few counts. The J gene is TRBJ2-7, the V gene TRBV11-2; the D gene is possibly TRBD2 (5 bases). V lost 1 base, J lost 6 bases, and 7 bases lay in between. Germline V gene lookup returns CDR1 SGHAT and CDR2 FQNNGV. The CDR3 is 12 amino acids. The CDR3 DNA follows: TGTGCCAGCAGCTTAGCGGGAAGCGAGCAGTACTTC. Its protein is CASSLAGSEQYF.

The V call is TRBV7-3, the J call TRBJ1-2; 8 positions match TRBD1. The CDR3 contains 15 residues. The V segment lost 5 bases and the J segment 4 bases; nucleotides outside the gene matches: 9. Per germline, CDR1 SGHTA and CDR2 FQGTGA. The chain's CDR3 is CASSPRGQMGYGYTF. The CDR3 nucleotides read TGTGCCAGCAGCCCCAGGGGGCAGATGGGCTATGGCTACACCTTC.

The chain couples TRBV9 to TRBJ2-3; 11 nucleotides align to TRBD2. Trimming cost V 4 bases and J 1 base; bases outside gene matches: 2. This CDR3 spans 15 amino acids. CDR1 is SGDLS and CDR2 is YYNGEE in the germline V gene. CDR3 in DNA: TGTGCCAGCAGCCTTAGCGGGAGGGGCACAGATACGCAGTATTTT. This encodes CASSLSGRGTDTQYF.

The V gene is TRBV10-3, the J gene TRBJ1-6, with 8 bases fitting TRBD1. Losses at the gene ends were 6 bases for V and 7 bases for J; bases not matched to a gene: 2. The CDR3 has 13 residues. CDR1 is ENHRY and CDR2 is SYGVKD in the germline V gene. The CDR3 sequence: CAISWDRNSPLHF. CDR3 DNA: TGTGCCATCAGCTGGGACAGGAATTCACCCCTCCACTTT.

This rearrangement joins TRBV7-2 to TRBJ1-2, with D perhaps matching TRBD1 (5 bases). With 5 bases removed from V and 3 bases from J, the gap between germline ends came to 19 bases. Looked up from germline, CDR1 is SGHTA and CDR2 is FQGNSA. The CDR3 runs to 16 residues. Here the CDR3 reads CASSPGIGGGDYGYTF. In DNA form, the CDR3 reads TGTGCCAGCAGCCCCGGCATTGGCGGAGGGGACTATGGCTACACCTTC.

The chain employs TRBV6-5 and TRBJ2-5; D gene ambiguous. V gave up 0 bases and J gave up 4 bases, with 3 bases separating them. The CDR3 has 12 residues. Germline V gene lookup returns CDR1 MNHEY and CDR2 SVGAGI. Here the CDR3 DNA reads TGTGCCAGCAGTTACTCGAGAGAGACCCAGTACTTC. Its translation: CASSYSRETQYF.

With respect to this clone: One junction end disagrees with the germline gene, perhaps due to a read error. The chain links TRBV7-9 to TRBJ1-2; D call uncertain. CDR1 is SEHNR, CDR2 FQNEAQ, per germline (reference sequence). The CDR3 is 16 residues long. The CDR3 protein is CSSSSPEGGVGYGYTF. CDR3 nucleotide sequence: TGTTCCAGCAGCTCCCCCGAAGGCGGAGTAGGCTATGGCTACACCTTC. Drawing the rest from reference TRBV7-9 and TRBJ1-2, the complete variable domain is DTGVSQNPRHKITKRGQNVTFRCDPISEHNRLYWYRQTLGQGPEFLTYFQNEAQLEKSRLLSDRFSAERPKGSFSTLEIQRTEQGDSAMYLCSSSSPEGGVGYGYTFGSGTRLTVV.

The J gene is TRBJ2-4, the V gene TRBV25-1, with D hard to call. CDR3 length: 11 residues. Germline-derived CDR1 and CDR2 are MGHDK and SYGVNS. The V end was cut by 4 bases, the J end by 7 bases, with 5 bases between. Here the CDR3 reads CASSANNIQYF. For the CDR3, the DNA is TGTGCCAGCAGTGCAAATAACATTCAGTACTTC.

This clone was counted between two and nine times. The chain employs TRBV9 and TRBJ2-3, with D possibly matching TRBD1 (5 bases). CDR3 length: 14 residues. Trimming removed 0 bases at V and 6 bases at J, with 11 bases between. Germline V gene data show CDR1 as SGDLS and CDR2 as YYNGEE. CDR3 residues: CASSVVGKGDTQYF. CDR3 bases: TGTGCCAGCAGCGTAGTAGGGAAGGGGGATACGCAGTATTTT.

V gene TRBV6-1 combines with J gene TRBJ2-4, with D tentatively TRBD2 (6 bases). From germline, CDR1 is MNHNS and CDR2 SASEGT. The CDR3 has 13 residues. The V end was cut by 3 bases, the J end by 8 bases, with 11 bases between. Written as DNA, the CDR3 is TGTGCCAGCAGTGACTCCTGGGGGGACATTCAGTACTTC. It is translated as CASSDSWGDIQYF.

Only one count was recorded for this clone. The gene calls are TRBV2 and TRBJ2-7; a weak D match, TRBD2 (6 bases). The CDR3 runs to 15 residues. CDR1 is SNHLY, CDR2 FYNNEI, per germline. V was shortened by 5 bases and J by 6 bases, with 20 bases between the two germline ends. The CDR3 sequence: CASSPPGGSNSEQYF. DNA for the CDR3: TGTGCCAGCAGTCCCCCCGGAGGGTCTAACTCCGAGCAGTACTTC.

The chain recombines TRBV2 with TRBJ2-1; perhaps TRBD1 as D (6 bases). Germline assignment: CDR1 SNHLY and CDR2 FYNNEI. The V end lost 4 bases, the J end lost 10 bases, and 11 bases lay between the germline ends. The CDR3 sequence is 12 residues long. CDR3 protein: CASSAGAREQFF. CDR3 coding DNA: TGTGCCAGCAGTGCAGGGGCTCGGGAGCAGTTCTTC. Filled out from reference TRBV2 and TRBJ2-1, the complete variable domain reads EPEVTQTPSHQVTQMGQEVILRCVPISNHLYFYWYRQILGQKVEFLVSFYNNEISEKSEIFDDQFSVERPDGSNFTLKIRSTKLEDSAMYFCASSAGAREQFFGPGTRLTVL.

V and J are TRBV19 and TRBJ1-2; no clear D. CDR3 size: 14 residues. Germline-derived CDR1 and CDR2 are LNHDA and SQIVND (reference sequence). Trimming left V 3 bases short and J 4 bases short, with 12 bases between. The CDR3 region has the DNA TGTGCCAGTAGTATCCCGACCGGAGCCTATGGCTACACCTTC. It specifies CASSIPTGAYGYTF.

V is TRBV28 and J is TRBJ2-7; 7 nucleotides line up with TRBD2. CDR3 size: 14 residues. The trim removed 7 bases at V and 4 bases at J, leaving 10 bases unmatched. CDR1 MDHEN and CDR2 SYDVKM come from the germline V gene. As DNA, the CDR3 is TGTGCCAGCACTCCTGACGGGAGGAGATACGAGCAGTACTTC. Translation: CASTPDGRRYEQYF.

The chain recombines TRBV7-9 with TRBJ2-7, with a weak D call TRBD1 (5 bases). The CDR3 sequence is 15 residues long. Germline V gene data show CDR1 as SEHNR and CDR2 as FQNEAQ (reference sequence). Trimming stripped 3 bases from V and 7 bases from J, with 19 bases between. The DNA of the CDR3 is TGTGCCAGCAGCTTTTTCTCAGGGAACAGTCGGGAGCAGTACTTC. Protein: CASSFFSGNSREQYF. Supplemented by reference TRBV7-9 and TRBJ2-7, the full variable domain reads DTGVSQNPRHKITKRGQNVTFRCDPISEHNRLYWYRQTLGQGPEFLTYFQNEAQLEKSRLLSDRFSAERPKGSFSTLEIQRTEQGDSAMYLCASSFFSGNSREQYFGPGTRLTVT.

V is TRBV6-1 and J is TRBJ1-1; 8 positions match TRBD1. The CDR3 consists of 14 residues. CDR1 and CDR2 from the germline V gene are MNHNS and SASEGT. V dropped 10 bases and J dropped 0; count of bases not matched to a gene: 7. The DNA for the CDR3 is TGTGCCATCTACCGACAGGGGATGAACACTGAAGCTTTCTTT. Protein: CAIYRQGMNTEAFF.

This chain uses TRBV7-3 with TRBJ2-2, with TRBD1 matching over 8 bases. With 5 bases clipped from V and 7 bases from J, the junction kept 3 bases outside the gene matches. The CDR3 totals 13 residues. Germline CDR1 is SGHTA and CDR2 is FQGTGA. The CDR3 DNA is TGTGCCAGCAGCCTTGGACAGGGCGGGGAGCTGTTTTTT. Amino acid sequence: CASSLGQGGELFF.

The sample holds one count of this clone. The rearrangement uses TRBV28 and TRBJ1-4; D is perhaps TRBD1 (6 bases). V gave up 3 bases and J gave up 3 bases, with 14 bases separating them. Per germline, CDR1 MDHEN and CDR2 SYDVKM. The CDR3 runs 16 residues. DNA for the CDR3: TGTGCCAGCAGTTTCCAAGGGGGGGGATCTAATGAAAAACTGTTTTTT. It translates to CASSFQGGGSNEKLFF.

V gene TRBV7-9 combines with J gene TRBJ2-2, with 10 positions matching TRBD2. After removal of 6 bases from V and 5 bases from J, the junction contained 3 bases not matched to a gene. CDR1 SEHNR and CDR2 FQNEAQ come from the germline V gene (reference sequence). CDR3 length equals 14 residues. Here the CDR3 reads CASSPTSGTGELFF. CDR3 DNA sequence: TGTGCCAGCAGTCCGACTAGCGGGACCGGGGAGCTGTTTTTT.

The V and J genes are TRBV7-2 and TRBJ2-3, with TRBD2 matching over 9 bases. V dropped 0 bases and J dropped 6; count of bases not matched to a gene: 7. CDR1 is SGHTA, CDR2 FQGNSA, per germline. This CDR3 has 16 amino acids. The CDR3 sequence is CASSLASGSAQDTQYF. The CDR3, as DNA: TGTGCCAGCAGCTTAGCTAGCGGGAGTGCCCAGGATACGCAGTATTTT. The entire variable domain, with the rest obtained from reference TRBV7-2 and TRBJ2-3, is as follows: GAGVSQSPSNKVTEKGKDVELRCDPISGHTALYWYRQSLGQGLEFLIYFQGNSAPDKSGLPSDRFSAERTGGSVSTLTIQRTQQEDSAVYLCASSLASGSAQDTQYFGPGTRLTVL.

This clone was seen once. The CDR3 DNA reads TGTGCCAGCAGCTTAGTCAGGGGCTCCTACAATGAGCAGTTCTTC. Translating gives CASSLVRGSYNEQFF. The chain combines TRBV7-8 with TRBJ2-1; D possibly corresponds to TRBD1 (6 bases). From germline, CDR1 is SGHVS and CDR2 FQNEAQ. The V end lost 1 base, the J end lost 0 bases, and 7 bases lay between the germline ends. The CDR3 extends over 15 amino acids.

The J gene is TRBJ2-7, the V gene TRBV30, with D hard to call. The CDR3 is made up of 13 amino acids. V was cut by 2 bases and J by 4 bases, with 12 bases left in between. CDR1 GTSNPN and CDR2 SVGIG come from the germline V gene (reference sequence). The CDR3: CAWSRQVGYEQYF. The CDR3 DNA sequence: TGTGCCTGGAGTAGGCAGGTTGGTTACGAGCAGTACTTC.